This T cell receptor (beta chain) was sequenced for a study of shared clonotypes between healthy human individuals. On the study more broadly: Contributing individuals were a couple of females and three males aged 18 to 49.

Study results and caveats: An effect of sequencing depth on clonotype sharing among donors was expected. Blood alone was sampled, and tissue repertoires likely differ.

Notes on this clone: The antigen is not known.

The data were produced by immunoSEQ multiplex PCR, yet TCRdb's version contains in-frame clones alone and is incomplete. In the table there are approximately 650,000 clones, around 95% of which are singletons. Cells designated naive CD8 were CD45RO-negative and were positively selected for CCR7, with terminally differentiated effector memory CD45RA+ cells excluded. Per the germline V gene, CDR1 is SGDLS and CDR2 is YYNGEE. V lost 4 bases to trimming and J lost 12 bases; unmatched junction nucleotides: 3. CDR3 size: 11 residues. The TCR originated in a woman in her thirties in good health. The genes are TRBV9 and TRBJ2-1; 8 bases are a match to TRBD2. The sample comprised naive CD8+ T cells sorted from blood. CDR3 nucleotides: TGTGCCAGCAGCCCCGGGACTAGGCAGTTCTTC. Its protein product is CASSPGTRQFF.